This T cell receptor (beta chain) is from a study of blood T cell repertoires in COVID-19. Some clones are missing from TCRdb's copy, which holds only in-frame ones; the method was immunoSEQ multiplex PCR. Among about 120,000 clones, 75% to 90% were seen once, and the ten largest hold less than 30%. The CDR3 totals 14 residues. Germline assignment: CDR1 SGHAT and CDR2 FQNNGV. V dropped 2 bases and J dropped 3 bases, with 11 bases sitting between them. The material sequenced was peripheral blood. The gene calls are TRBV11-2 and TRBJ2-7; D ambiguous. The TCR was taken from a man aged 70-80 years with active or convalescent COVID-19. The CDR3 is CASSLNQVLYEQYF. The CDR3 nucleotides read TGTGCCAGCAGCTTAAATCAGGTTCTCTACGAGCAGTACTTC. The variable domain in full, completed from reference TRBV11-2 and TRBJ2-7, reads EAGVAQSPRYKIIEKRQSVAFWCNPISGHATLYWYQQILGQGPKLLIQFQNNGVVDDSQLPKDRFSAERLKGVDSTLKIQPAKLEDSAVYLCASSLNQVLYEQYFGPGTRLTVT.